This T cell receptor (beta chain) was retrieved from a study of Graves' ophthalmopathy and Graves' hyperthyroidism. Overall study: Peripheral blood was collected at initial diagnosis, before any treatment. Study-level points and caveats: A majority of expanded thyroid clonotypes exceeding 0.001 frequency were likewise present in blood. Cross-validated, the 13-signature model showed 87.88%/81.08% sensitivity/specificity, and 80%/75% in the test set.

RNA transcripts served as template for amplifying TCR beta CDR3 sequences. Second-round multiplex PCR followed a first-round RT-PCR using HTBI primers. TCRdb used MiXCR to reprocess the multiplex PCR reads, holding one entry per CDR3 protein. The data hold around 670,000 distinct CDR3 sequences, with approximately 40% observed a single time. There are 14 residues in the CDR3. Germline V gene sequence: CDR1 SEHNR, CDR2 FQNEAQ (reference sequence). Other autoimmune diseases, uncontrolled infections, pregnancy or lactation led to the exclusion of patients. About this clonotype itself: The antigen is not known. At one boundary the junction diverges from the germline segment, which might be a read error.

The chain combines TRBV7-9 with TRBJ2-5, with 7 bases lining up with TRBD1. Sequencing was performed on peripheral blood. The sequence derives from an adult man with Graves' ophthalmopathy. As DNA, the CDR3 is TGCGCCAGCAGCCCTCGGGACAGCCAAGAGACCCAGCACTTC. Translation: CASSPRDSQETQHF.